The 18 T cell receptor beta chains below come from one sample, sequenced in a study of early T cells in non-severe SARS-CoV-2 infection. TCRdb re-analysed the 5' RACE reads in MiXCR, keeping a single row per CDR3 protein. The sample contains some 71,000 distinct CDR3 sequences, roughly an eighth of which appear only once. The specimen sequenced was whole blood. Every receptor here comes from an adult who was a healthcare worker with PCR-confirmed SARS-CoV-2 infection or an uninfected control (not recorded which).

This clonotype was counted only a few times. This sequence joins TRBV6-6 and TRBJ2-3, with D unclear. Trimming left V 4 bases short and J 6 bases short, with 20 bases between. Germline V lookup: CDR1 MNHNY, CDR2 SVGAGI (reference sequence). The length of the CDR3 is 16 residues. The CDR3 region is CASSSTHSSIGDTQYF. The CDR3, as DNA: TGTGCCAGCAGTTCCACACACTCTTCAATAGGTGATACGCAGTATTTT.

This clonotype rates as medium-sized. The genes are TRBV7-6 and TRBJ2-2, with 7 bases that match TRBD1. With 5 bases clipped from V and 3 bases from J, the junction kept 9 bases outside the gene matches. This CDR3 spans 16 amino acids. In germline, CDR1 is SGHVS, CDR2 FNYEAQ. CDR3 bases: TGTGCCAGCAGCCCTGCATTTGGACAGGACACCGGGGAGCTGTTTTTT. Translating it yields CASSPAFGQDTGELFF.

J is TRBJ2-2 and V is TRBV11-1; D is uncertain. Trimming pared 5 bases from V and 10 bases from J, leaving 11 bases between. This CDR3 region has 12 residues. From germline, CDR1 is SGHAT and CDR2 FQDESV (reference sequence). The CDR3 bases are TGTGCCAGCAGCGGGCAGGTTGAGGAGCTGTTTTTT. As protein: CASSGQVEELFF. Variable domain in full (rest from reference TRBV11-1 and TRBJ2-2): EAEVAQSPRYKITEKSQAVAFWCDPISGHATLYWYRQILGQGPELLVQFQDESVVDDSQLPKDRFSAERLKGVDSTLKIQPAELGDSAMYLCASSGQVEELFFGEGSRLTVL.

The chain joins TRBV6-2 or TRBV6-3 to TRBJ2-7; 8 bases match TRBD1. The V gene end was trimmed by 11 bases and the J gene end by 3 bases; junction bases not matched to a gene: 15. Germline values: CDR1 MNHEY, CDR2 SVGEGT. The CDR3 covers 15 residues. The chain's CDR3 is CARHPAGTGYYEQYF. The CDR3 nucleotides are TGTGCCCGTCACCCGGCCGGGACAGGATACTACGAGCAGTACTTC.

The chain joins TRBV9 to TRBJ1-1; no clear D gene. The CDR3 runs 14 residues. CDR1 SGDLS and CDR2 YYNGEE come from the germline V gene. V dropped 0 bases and J dropped 1 base, with 7 bases sitting between them. The CDR3 loop reads CASSVAYTNTEAFF. For the CDR3, the DNA is TGTGCCAGCAGCGTAGCCTACACGAACACTGAAGCTTTCTTT.

Ten or more counts support this clonotype. The chain has TRBV5-1 and TRBJ2-3; D is uncertain. CDR3 length: 15 residues. With 4 bases removed from V and 0 bases from J, the gap between germline ends came to 12 bases. Germline V gene lookup returns CDR1 SGHRS and CDR2 YFSETQ. This CDR3 is CASSVDFTSTDTQYF. The DNA of the CDR3 is TGCGCCAGCAGCGTAGACTTCACTAGCACAGATACGCAGTATTTT. The whole variable domain, remainder taken from reference TRBV5-1 and TRBJ2-3, is KAGVTQTPRYLIKTRGQQVTLSCSPISGHRSVSWYQQTPGQGLQFLFEYFSETQRNKGNFPGRFSGRQFSNSRSEMNVSTLELGDSALYLCASSVDFTSTDTQYFGPGTRLTVL.

This clonotype was seen at least ten times. DNA for the CDR3: TGCAGCGTAGAATTGGGGAGAGGCACTGAAGCTTTCTTT. Protein: CSVELGRGTEAFF. The genes are TRBV29-1 and TRBJ1-1; the D is unclear. The CDR3 sequence is 13 residues long. Deletions cut 6 bases from V and 4 bases from J, with 15 bases between. CDR1 is SQVTM and CDR2 is ANQGSEA in the germline V gene. Full variable domain (outside the CDR3, taken from reference TRBV29-1 and TRBJ1-1): SAVISQKPSRDICQRGTSLTIQCQVDSQVTMMFWYRQQPGQSLTLIATANQGSEATYESGFVIDKFPISRPNLTFSTLTVSNMSPEDSSIYLCSVELGRGTEAFFGQGTRLTVV.

This clonotype was seen at least ten times. The chain links TRBV7-9 to TRBJ2-7; 8 bases are shared with TRBD1. The J segment lost 3 bases and the V segment lost 4 bases, leaving 2 bases of the junction unmatched. This CDR3 is 13 amino acids long. The V gene's germline CDR1 is SEHNR and CDR2 FQNEAQ (reference sequence). The CDR3, as DNA: TGTGCCAGCAGCTCAGACAGGGGCTACGAGCAGTACTTC. It is translated as CASSSDRGYEQYF.

This clonotype was seen a single time. The rearrangement links TRBV4-2 to TRBJ2-3; no definite D call. Trimming removed 0 bases from V and 3 bases from J, with 10 bases in between. Germline V gene sequence: CDR1 LGHNA, CDR2 YNFKEQ. This CDR3 has 15 residues. This CDR3 reads CASSQEKARTDTQYF. In DNA form, the CDR3 reads TGTGCCAGCAGCCAAGAGAAAGCCCGAACAGATACGCAGTATTTT.

The chain couples TRBV6-5 to TRBJ2-3; 9 bases match TRBD2. Trimming at V came to 4 bases and at J to 6 bases, leaving 8 bases not matched to a gene. Germline loops: CDR1 MNHEY, CDR2 SVGAGI. CDR3 length equals 15 residues. In DNA form, the CDR3 reads TGTGCCAGCAGTTTAATAGCGGGGGCCCGGGATACGCAGTATTTT. Translated: CASSLIAGARDTQYF.

This clonotype turned up a few times. One junction end does not reproduce the germline sequence, and a read error may be involved. The V gene is TRBV18, the J gene TRBJ1-1, with 9 bases lining up with TRBD1. CDR1 KGHSH and CDR2 LQKENI come from the germline V gene. The CDR3 extends over 15 amino acids. CDR3 region: CASSPVPGQGAEVFF. The CDR3 DNA is TGTGCCAGCTCACCCGTCCCGGGACAGGGAGCTGAAGTTTTCTTT.

This clonotype was detected a few times. The chain couples TRBV9 to TRBJ1-2; maybe TRBD1 (6 bases). Germline values: CDR1 SGDLS, CDR2 YYNGEE. Trimming removed 4 bases at V and 2 bases at J, with 15 bases between. CDR3 length equals 15 residues. The CDR3 protein is CASSSTGTQNYGYTF. The CDR3 region has the DNA TGTGCCAGCAGCTCAACCGGGACACAGAACTATGGCTACACCTTC. Together with reference TRBV9 and TRBJ1-2, the CDR3 gives the full variable domain: DSGVTQTPKHLITATGQRVTLRCSPRSGDLSVYWYQQSLDQGLQFLIQYYNGEERAKGNILERFSAQQFPDLHSELNLSSLELGDSALYFCASSSTGTQNYGYTFGSGTRLTVV.

This clonotype has at least ten counts. This rearrangement joins TRBV4-2 to TRBJ1-4; D is undetermined. This CDR3 region has 12 residues. V lost 3 bases to trimming and J lost 8 bases, with 7 bases between them. Germline CDR1 reads LGHNA; CDR2 reads YNFKEQ. Here the CDR3 DNA reads TGTGCCAGCAGCCAGCTCGGGGAAAAACTGTTTTTT. Residues: CASSQLGEKLFF.

This clonotype was detected ten times or more. The chain combines TRBV28 with TRBJ2-3; D may be TRBD2 (6 bases). V lost 6 bases, J lost 2 bases, and 12 bases lay in between. The CDR3 has 14 residues. CDR1 MDHEN and CDR2 SYDVKM come from the germline V gene. CDR3: CASSPGGVTDTQYF. CDR3 nucleotide sequence: TGTGCCAGCAGCCCCGGGGGAGTCACAGATACGCAGTATTTT.

CDR3 DNA: TGCAGCGTTAAAGTACCACCCTACGAGCAGTACTTC. Translation: CSVKVPPYEQYF. The rearrangement joins TRBV29-1 to TRBJ2-7; D is ambiguous. V was trimmed by 5 bases and J by 2 bases, leaving 10 bases between them. CDR1 and CDR2 (germline): SQVTM, ANQGSEA. The CDR3 contains 12 residues.

In DNA, the CDR3 is TGCAGTGCTATACAGTCGGAGACCCAGTACTTC. This gives the protein CSAIQSETQYF. The rearrangement links TRBV20-1 to TRBJ2-5; D is unresolved. The CDR3 consists of 11 residues. CDR1 is DFQATT, CDR2 SNEGSKA, per germline (reference sequence). The V gene lost 4 bases and the J gene lost 5 bases, with 8 bases spanning the gap.

V usage is TRBV6-5 and J usage is TRBJ1-1; tentatively, D is TRBD1 (6 bases). The CDR3 has 13 residues. Between the trimmed V and J ends, which lost 4 bases and 11 bases, there was a span of 17 bases. The V gene's germline CDR1 is MNHEY and CDR2 SVGAGI. The CDR3 DNA reads as TGTGCCAGCAGTTTCTCAGGGGACACTGGTGCTTTCTTT. It translates to CASSFSGDTGAFF.

There are many counts of this clonotype. The chain employs TRBV27 and TRBJ2-1, with 9 positions matching TRBD1. The trim removed 3 bases at V and 3 bases at J, leaving 9 bases unmatched. The CDR3 contains 17 residues. Per germline, CDR1 MNHEY and CDR2 SMNVEV (reference sequence). The CDR3, as DNA: TGTGCCAGCAGTTTTTGGTCCACAGGGGGCAACTACAATGAGCAGTTCTTC. As protein: CASSFWSTGGNYNEQFF.